Listed below are T cell receptor beta chains from one sample, sequenced in a study of T cell responses to AZD1222 COVID-19 vaccine. The assay was immunoSEQ multiplex PCR, and TCRdb's table has in-frame clones only and misses some. The table has around 120,000 clones, over 80% seen once. The source was peripheral blood, collected on day 0 of AZD1222 vaccination. These receptors all come from an adult in good health. Each CDR3 is given without its conserved first and last residue. Expanded clones are given a class, and other clones once, few, many or no size at all.

once 15 TRBV3-1/TRBV3-2 ASSQPLGGCRGDEQF
. 11 TRBV5-8 ASIPEVGFGYT
. 13 TRBV7-6 ASSLEPGSGNTIY
. 12 TRBV5-1 ASSLGGQGNEQF
few 9 TRBV27 ASSLSTTQY
few 14 TRBV19 ASSMSRTGVNTEAF
. 11 TRBV12-3/TRBV12-4 ASSSLAGYEQY
once 10 TRBV12-3/TRBV12-4 ASSSTAYEQY
. 13 TRBV7-9 ASRPGLAGMYEQY
once 13 TRBV7-9 ASSRREGKNEKLF
. 13 TRBV6-1 ASSEGTGLNTEAF
. 19 TRBV28 ASSTPGLAGGPGDVKNIQY
. 14 TRBV5-6 ASSRGTGSGNQPQH
. 10 TRBV12-3/TRBV12-4 ASSLANQPQH
. 12 TRBV6-5 ASRTSAGGNGYT
. 14 TRBV15 ATSRGRSARNTEAF
. 11 TRBV4-3 ASSPTVNTEAF
. 13 TRBV5-1 ASSLDGSTLYEQY
once 14 TRBV5-1 ASSLGYRELDTEAF
. 12 TRBV2 ASSETSGSYEQY
. 11 TRBV27 ASSDRINYGYT
. 12 TRBV7-2 ASSSTMMNTEAF
. 9 TRBV2 ASSVTRELF
. 13 TRBV7-7 ASSPARGSTYEQY
. 11 TRBV5-1 ASSLSSSYEQY
. 12 TRBV6-1 ASSEKGGNQPQH
. 11 TRBV27 ASSLVENQPQH
. 12 TRBV6-6 ASRGSGQEQPQH
. 10 TRBV11-2 ASSLVVFEQY
. 13 TRBV7-2 ASSLYRQIQETQY
. 10 TRBV9 ASSVLGSEQF
. 10 TRBV5-4 ASSPDRNEQF
. 13 TRBV9 ASSVQGGKNYEQY
. 11 TRBV7-9 ASSLGTHYGYT
. 12 TRBV15 ATSRDRDYNEQF
. 14 TRBV2 ASRTSGRARKNIQY
. 12 TRBV7-8 ASSLGSGVEKLF
. 11 TRBV29-1 SVGAGSPYEQY
. 11 TRBV7-9 ASSAPGISPLH
few 13 TRBV20-1 SASPGQVSTGELF
once 14 TRBV6-2/TRBV6-3 ASSYDPGGSNQPQH
once 13 TRBV11-2 ASSPIETYTGELF